Sequencing of this TCR beta chain was carried out in a study of blood T cell repertoires in COVID-19. This clone was picked up one time. Germline V lookup: CDR1 SGDLS, CDR2 YYNGEE. Trimming removed 3 bases from V and 5 bases from J, with 14 bases in between. This CDR3 is 14 amino acids long. The assay was immunoSEQ multiplex PCR, and TCRdb's table has in-frame clones only and misses some. Of about 48,000 clones in the sample, around four fifths were seen once. The TCR sequence derives from a man aged 40-49 years with acute or convalescent COVID-19. The chain is built from TRBV9 and TRBJ1-1; maybe TRBD1 (6 bases). The sample comprised peripheral blood. CDR3 sequence reads: CASSDGPRGTEAFF. CDR3 DNA: TGTGCCAGCAGCGACGGGCCGAGGGGGACTGAAGCTTTCTTT.